The 8 T cell receptor beta chains below all came from one sample that was sequenced in a study of spatial heterogeneity in lung cancer (dated by TCRdb to about 2019). The time point tag for this specimen amounts to: sample taken at primary tumor resection. For TCR sequencing, whole RNA was extracted from tumor and nontumor lung tissue, or from cryopreserved PBMC samples, and no cell sorting was done. Libraries were prepared through 5' RACE. The reads were generated on a NextSeq 500. The public reads were quality trimmed at Q25 with fastp and then assembled into clones with MiXCR by TCRdb, keeping productive beta chains. Entries that share a CDR3 protein sequence are merged under the most common genes and DNA. This sample has more than 65,000 distinct CDR3 sequences in its table, and 10% to 15% of those were observed once. The ten largest make up around 4.3% of the sample. The sequencing here drew on PBMCs, taken at surgery. The receptors derive from a male donor with early-stage non-small cell lung cancer.

This clonotype was found a few times. The gene calls are TRBV4-1 and TRBJ2-7, with D perhaps given as TRBD1 or TRBD2 (5 bases each). The CDR3 is made up of 17 amino acids. The germline gives CDR1 MGHRA, CDR2 YSYEKL. Trimming removed 1 base at V and 1 base at J, with 17 bases between. CDR3 region: CASSQAGAGRMSYEQYF. The CDR3 nucleotides are TGCGCCAGCAGCCAAGCGGGTGCAGGGAGAATGTCCTACGAGCAGTACTTC.

The rearrangement links TRBV18 to TRBJ1-1, with unresolved D. V was trimmed by 3 bases and J by 1 base, leaving 12 bases between them. The CDR3 extends over 15 amino acids. Per the germline V gene, CDR1 is KGHSH and CDR2 is LQKENI. The CDR3 sequence is CASSPHTNPNTEAFF. The CDR3 nucleotides are TGTGCCAGCTCACCGCACACAAATCCGAACACTGAAGCTTTCTTT.

This clonotype was counted a few times. The chain recombines TRBV15 with TRBJ2-7, with a tentative D call TRBD2 (5 bases). CDR3 length: 13 residues. The V end lost 5 bases, the J end lost 7 bases, and 15 bases lay between the germline ends. Germline lookup yields CDR1 LNHNV and CDR2 YYDKDF (reference sequence). The CDR3 DNA is TGTGCCACCAGCGTTGACTACTCTGGGGAGCAGTACTTC. This translates into CATSVDYSGEQYF.

V usage is TRBV11-2 and J usage is TRBJ2-7; D gene uncertain. Per the germline V gene, CDR1 is SGHAT and CDR2 is FQNNGV. This CDR3 has 15 residues. Between the trimmed V and J ends, which lost 0 bases and 2 bases, there was a span of 11 bases. This CDR3 reads CASSLEARSPYEQYF. CDR3 nucleotides: TGTGCCAGCAGCTTAGAGGCCCGTTCTCCCTACGAGCAGTACTTC.

The V gene is TRBV7-3, the J gene TRBJ2-1; 8 positions agree with TRBD1. CDR1 is SGHTA and CDR2 is FQGTGA in the germline V gene. The CDR3 runs 14 residues. Unmatched junction bases numbered 4, after V lost 2 bases and J lost 7 bases. CDR3: CASSLLTGVNEQFF. Here the CDR3 DNA reads TGTGCCAGCAGCTTACTGACAGGGGTAAATGAGCAGTTCTTC.

This clonotype was seen ten or more times. The CDR3 DNA reads TGCAGCGTTGCCGGGGATTATTTGGCTTTCTTT. Translated: CSVAGDYLAFF. V usage is TRBV29-1 and J usage is TRBJ1-1; D not certain. Germline V CDR1 and CDR2: SQVTM, ANQGSEA. The CDR3 loop spans 11 amino acids. V was shortened by 4 bases and J by 11 bases, with 14 bases between the two germline ends.

In its sample, this clonotype was seen a few times. The rearrangement uses TRBV25-1 and TRBJ2-3, with D hard to call. V lost 3 bases and J lost 0, with 10 bases in between. Germline-derived CDR1 and CDR2 are MGHDK and SYGVNS. CDR3 length: 15 residues. The CDR3 sequence: CASSEPSPSTDTQYF. The CDR3 region has the DNA TGTGCCAGCAGTGAGCCCAGCCCTAGCACAGATACGCAGTATTTT.

This clonotype has just a few counts. This chain links TRBV20-1 with TRBJ2-5; D might be TRBD2 (7 bases). The germline V and J ends were trimmed by 5 bases and 5 bases, with 15 bases remaining between them. This CDR3 is built from 13 residues. Germline V gives CDR1 DFQATT, CDR2 SNEGSKA (reference sequence). The CDR3 DNA reads as TGCAGTGCTCCTCGGAGGGGGGGGGAGACCCAGTACTTC. Translation gives CSAPRRGGETQYF.